This passage covers 7 T cell receptor beta chains from one sample sequenced in a study of CD8+CD57+ T cells in acquired aplastic anemia. TCR beta VDJ and CDR3 profiling used genomic DNA as template. TCRdb reprocessed the reads with MiXCR, giving one entry per CDR3 protein. The data hold 150,000 to 200,000 distinct CDR3 sequences, with 40% to 55% observed a single time. The specimen sequenced was sorted CD4+, CD8+, or CD8+CD57+ T cells (not recorded which) from PBMCs. These receptors were taken from a human donor in good health.

The chain joins TRBV19 to TRBJ1-1, with 11 bases identical to TRBD1. V was pared by 4 bases and J by 5 bases, with 0 bases of the junction left unmatched. Germline V gene sequence: CDR1 LNHDA, CDR2 SQIVND (reference sequence). The CDR3 spans 13 residues. The CDR3 is CASSRDRGTEAFF. DNA for the CDR3: TGTGCCAGTAGTAGGGACAGGGGGACTGAAGCTTTCTTT.

This clonotype was seen more than once but under ten times. This rearrangement joins TRBV5-5 to TRBJ2-3; no reliable D call. V lost 0 bases and J 0 bases, leaving 8 bases between the germline ends. Germline assignment: CDR1 SGHKS and CDR2 YYEKEE (reference sequence). This CDR3 is built from 15 residues. CDR3 region: CASSLGLVSTDTQYF. The CDR3 nucleotides read TGTGCCAGCAGCTTGGGACTTGTTAGCACAGATACGCAGTATTTT.

CDR3 nucleotides: TGTGCCAGCAGCTTAGGGCTTGGAGCGGGAGCACAAGAGACCCAGTACTTC. The encoded protein is CASSLGLGAGAQETQYF. V is TRBV7-3 and J is TRBJ2-5; 8 bases are a match to TRBD2. The CDR3 has 17 residues. Looked up from germline, CDR1 is SGHTA and CDR2 is FQGTGA. Trimming cost V 2 bases and J 2 bases; bases outside gene matches: 10. The full variable domain, completed using reference TRBV7-3 and TRBJ2-5, is GAGVSQTPSNKVTEKGKYVELRCDPISGHTALYWYRQSLGQGPEFLIYFQGTGAADDSGLPNDRFFAVRPEGSVSTLKIQRTERGDSAVYLCASSLGLGAGAQETQYFGPGTRLLVL.

This clonotype was found many times. The rearrangement links TRBV24-1 to TRBJ1-5; D is uncertain. Germline V lookup: CDR1 KGHDR, CDR2 SFDVKD. The CDR3 sequence is 14 residues long. The V and J ends lost 3 bases and 4 bases respectively, with 9 bases between them. The CDR3 coding sequence is TGTGCCACCAGTGATGTGGACTGGAATCAGCCCCAGCATTTT. This sequence encodes CATSDVDWNQPQHF.

This clonotype was recorded a few times. This sequence joins TRBV7-9 and TRBJ1-6, with D possibly matching TRBD1 (5 bases). The CDR3 consists of 14 residues. The V gene's germline CDR1 is SEHNR and CDR2 FQNEAQ (reference sequence). V lost 0 bases and J lost 5, with 5 bases in between. CDR3 protein: CASSLAGDNSPLHF. CDR3 in DNA: TGTGCCAGCAGCTTAGCAGGGGATAATTCACCCCTCCACTTT.

To note about this clonotype: This may come from a read error, since a much larger clone is one base off. The chain uses TRBV6-5 and TRBJ2-7, with D maybe TRBD1 (6 bases). The CDR3 spans 16 residues. Per germline, CDR1 MNHEY and CDR2 SVGAGI. The CDR3 sequence: CASSYSRTEISYDQYF. The DNA for the CDR3 is TGTGCCAGCAGTTACTCTAGGACAGAGATATCCTACGATCAGTACTTC.

The CDR3 here is CSADPGTGGYEQYF. The CDR3 nucleotides read TGCAGTGCCGACCCCGGGACAGGGGGCTACGAGCAGTACTTC. V usage is TRBV20-1 and J usage is TRBJ2-5; TRBD1 agrees at 11 bases. The J call is uncertain, as TRBJ2-7 better fits the DNA end. The germline gives CDR1 DFQATT, CDR2 SNEGSKA (reference sequence). CDR3 length: 14 residues.